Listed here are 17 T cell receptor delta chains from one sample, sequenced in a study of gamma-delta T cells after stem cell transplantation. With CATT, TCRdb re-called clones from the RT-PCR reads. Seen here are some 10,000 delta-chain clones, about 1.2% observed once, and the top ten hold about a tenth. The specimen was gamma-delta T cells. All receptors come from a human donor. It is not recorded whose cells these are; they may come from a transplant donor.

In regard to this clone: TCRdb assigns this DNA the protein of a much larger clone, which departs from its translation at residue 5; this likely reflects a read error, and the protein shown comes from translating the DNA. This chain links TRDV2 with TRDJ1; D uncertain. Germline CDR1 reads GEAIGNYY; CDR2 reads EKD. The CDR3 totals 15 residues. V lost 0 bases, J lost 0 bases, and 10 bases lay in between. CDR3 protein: CACDTLTPYTDKLIF. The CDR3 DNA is TGTGCCTGTGACACCCTTACTCCCTACACCGATAAACTCATCTTT.

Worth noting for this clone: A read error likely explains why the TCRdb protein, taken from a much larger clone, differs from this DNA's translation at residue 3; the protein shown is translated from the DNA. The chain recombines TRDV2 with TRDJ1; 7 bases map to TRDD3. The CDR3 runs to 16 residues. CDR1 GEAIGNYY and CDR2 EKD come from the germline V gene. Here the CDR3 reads CAYDTLGGSRTDKLIF. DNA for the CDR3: TGTGCCTATGACACCCTCGGGGGATCGAGAACCGATAAACTCATCTTT.

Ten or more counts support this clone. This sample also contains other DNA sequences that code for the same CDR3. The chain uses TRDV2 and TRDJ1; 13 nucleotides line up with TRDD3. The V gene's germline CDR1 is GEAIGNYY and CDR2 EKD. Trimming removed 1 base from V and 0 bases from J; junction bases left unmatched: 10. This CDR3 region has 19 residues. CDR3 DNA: TGTGCCTGTGACACATTACTGGGGGATACGCGGGGTAACACCGATAAACTCATCTTT. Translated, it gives CACDTLLGDTRGNTDKLIF.

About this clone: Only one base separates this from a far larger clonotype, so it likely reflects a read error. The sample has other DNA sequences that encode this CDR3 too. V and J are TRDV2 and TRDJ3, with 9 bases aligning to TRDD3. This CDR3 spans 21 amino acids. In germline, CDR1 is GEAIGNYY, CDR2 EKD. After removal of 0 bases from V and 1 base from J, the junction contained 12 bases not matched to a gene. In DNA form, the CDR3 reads TGTGCCTGTGACACCGGTGGGACTGGGGGAGCTAAATCCTGGGACACCCGACAGATGTTTTTC. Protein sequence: CACDTGGTGGAKSWDTRQMFF.

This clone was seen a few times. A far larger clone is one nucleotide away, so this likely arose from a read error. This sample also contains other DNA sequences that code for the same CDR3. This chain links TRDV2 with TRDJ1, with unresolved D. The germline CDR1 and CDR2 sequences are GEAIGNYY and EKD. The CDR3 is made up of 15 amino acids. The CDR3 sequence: CACDTVGDLRDKLIF. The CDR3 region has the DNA TGTGCCTGCGACACCGTGGGCGACCTTAGGGATAAACTCATCTTT.

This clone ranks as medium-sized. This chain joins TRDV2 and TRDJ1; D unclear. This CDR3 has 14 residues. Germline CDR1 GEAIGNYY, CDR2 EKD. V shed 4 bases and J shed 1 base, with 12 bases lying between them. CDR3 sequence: CACDPAGRTDKLIF. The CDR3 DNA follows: TGTGCCTGTGATCCGGCGGGGCGCACCGATAAACTCATCTTT.

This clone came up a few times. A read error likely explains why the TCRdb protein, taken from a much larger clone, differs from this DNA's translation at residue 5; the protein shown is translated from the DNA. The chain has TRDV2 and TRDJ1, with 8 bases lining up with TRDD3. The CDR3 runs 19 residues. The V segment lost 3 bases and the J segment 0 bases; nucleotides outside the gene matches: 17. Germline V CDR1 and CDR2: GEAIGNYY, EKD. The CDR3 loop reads CACDSMSWGSYGDTDKLIF. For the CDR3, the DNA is TGTGCCTGTGACTCCATGAGCTGGGGGAGCTACGGGGACACCGATAAACTCATCTTT.

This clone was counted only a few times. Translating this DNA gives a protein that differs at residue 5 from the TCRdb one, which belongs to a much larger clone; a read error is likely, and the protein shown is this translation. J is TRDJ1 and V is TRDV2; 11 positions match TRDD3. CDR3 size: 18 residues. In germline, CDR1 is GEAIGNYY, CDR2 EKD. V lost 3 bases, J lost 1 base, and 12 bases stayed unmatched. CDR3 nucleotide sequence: TGTGCCTGTGACGCCCTCCTTGGGGGATACGCGGCCACCGATAAACTCATCTTT. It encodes CACDALLGGYAATDKLIF.

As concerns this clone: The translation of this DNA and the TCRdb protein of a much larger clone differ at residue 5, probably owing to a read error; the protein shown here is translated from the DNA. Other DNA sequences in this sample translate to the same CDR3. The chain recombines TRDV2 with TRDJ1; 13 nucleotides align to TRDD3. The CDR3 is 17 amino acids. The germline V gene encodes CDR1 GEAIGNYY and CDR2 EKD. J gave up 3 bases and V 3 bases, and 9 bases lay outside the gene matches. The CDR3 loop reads CACDSLLGDTGSDKLIF. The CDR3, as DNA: TGTGCCTGTGACTCCCTACTGGGGGATACGGGATCCGATAAACTCATCTTT.

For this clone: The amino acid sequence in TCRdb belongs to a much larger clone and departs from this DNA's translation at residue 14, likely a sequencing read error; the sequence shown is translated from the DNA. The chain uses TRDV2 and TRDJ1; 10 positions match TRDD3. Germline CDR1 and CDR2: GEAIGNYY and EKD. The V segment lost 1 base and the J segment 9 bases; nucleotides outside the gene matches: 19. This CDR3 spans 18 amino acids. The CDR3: CACDTILRGPGDTAELIF. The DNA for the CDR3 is TGTGCCTGTGACACTATCCTACGAGGTCCGGGGGATACGGCAGAACTCATCTTT.

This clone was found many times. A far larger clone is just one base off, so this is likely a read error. The CDR3 DNA follows: TGTGCCTGTGATCTTCTACTGGCTGGGGGATACACCGATAAACCCATCTTT. It codes for CACDLLLAGGYTDKPIF. The rearrangement links TRDV2 to TRDJ1; 11 bases line up with TRDD3. The V gene's germline CDR1 is GEAIGNYY and CDR2 EKD. The CDR3 contains 17 residues.

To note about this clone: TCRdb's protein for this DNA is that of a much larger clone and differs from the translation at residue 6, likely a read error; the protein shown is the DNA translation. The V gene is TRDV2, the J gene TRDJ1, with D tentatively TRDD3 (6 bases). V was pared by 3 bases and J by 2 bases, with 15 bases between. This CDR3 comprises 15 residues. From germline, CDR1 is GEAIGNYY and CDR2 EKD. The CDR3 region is CACDLAGARTDKLIF. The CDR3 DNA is TGTGCCTGTGACCTTGCTGGGGCGAGAACCGATAAACTCATCTTT.

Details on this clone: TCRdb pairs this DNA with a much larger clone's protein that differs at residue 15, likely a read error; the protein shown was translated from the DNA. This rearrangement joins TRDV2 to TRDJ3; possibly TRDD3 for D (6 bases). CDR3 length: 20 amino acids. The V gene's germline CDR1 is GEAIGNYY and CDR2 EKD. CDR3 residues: CACDTGSSGVGSWDIRQMFF. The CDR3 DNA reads TGTGCCTGTGACACCGGAAGTTCTGGGGTTGGGTCCTGGGACATCCGACAGATGTTTTTC.

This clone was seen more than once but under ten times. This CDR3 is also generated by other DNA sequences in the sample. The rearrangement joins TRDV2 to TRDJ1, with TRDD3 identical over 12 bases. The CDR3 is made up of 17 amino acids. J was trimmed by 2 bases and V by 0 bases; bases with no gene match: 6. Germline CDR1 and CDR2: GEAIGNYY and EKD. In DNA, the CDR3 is TGTGCCTGTGACACCGTACTGGGGGATACTCGGACCGATAAACTCATCTTT. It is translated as CACDTVLGDTRTDKLIF.

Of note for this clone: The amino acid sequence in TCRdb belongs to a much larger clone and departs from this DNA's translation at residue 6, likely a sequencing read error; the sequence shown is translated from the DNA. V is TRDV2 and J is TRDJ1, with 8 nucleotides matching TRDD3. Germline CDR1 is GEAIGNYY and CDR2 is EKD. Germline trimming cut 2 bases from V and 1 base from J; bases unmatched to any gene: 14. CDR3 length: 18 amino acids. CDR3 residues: CACDSPGGIVSSTDKLIF. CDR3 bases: TGTGCCTGTGACAGCCCCGGGGGGATAGTTTCCTCCACCGATAAACTCATCTTT.

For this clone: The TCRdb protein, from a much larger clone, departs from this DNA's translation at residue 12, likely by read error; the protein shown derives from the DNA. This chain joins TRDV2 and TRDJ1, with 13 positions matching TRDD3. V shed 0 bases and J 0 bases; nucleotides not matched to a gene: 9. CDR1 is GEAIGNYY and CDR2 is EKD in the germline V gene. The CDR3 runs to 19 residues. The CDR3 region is CACDTLNWGIRSNTDKLIF. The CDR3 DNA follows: TGTGCCTGTGACACCTTAAACTGGGGGATACGCTCCAACACCGATAAACTCATCTTT.

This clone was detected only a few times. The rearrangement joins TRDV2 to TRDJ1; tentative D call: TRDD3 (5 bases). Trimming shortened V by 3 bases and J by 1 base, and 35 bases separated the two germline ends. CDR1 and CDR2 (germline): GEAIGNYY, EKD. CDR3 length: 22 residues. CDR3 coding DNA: TGTGCCTGTGACCCCGTAGGCGAGGGGGGCCCCTTAACCCCGCTCTCCACCGATAAACTCATCTTT. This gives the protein CACDPVGEGGPLTPLSTDKLIF.